These T cell receptor beta chains were read from a single sample in a study of T cell responses to AZD1222 COVID-19 vaccine. Clones were sequenced by immunoSEQ multiplex PCR, and TCRdb holds only the in-frame ones, with some missing. Here the sample spans about 93,000 clones, 75% to 90% being singletons. The sequences come from peripheral blood, collected 28 days after the second AZD1222 dose. The source of these receptors is an adult who received the AZD1222 COVID-19 vaccine. The CDR3 runs from the conserved cysteine through the conserved F or W. The D gene is left open where the match is weak. Clone size, where shown, is once, few, many, or a class for clones that have expanded.

TRBJ1-1	.	TRBV9	.	14	CASSPRMEGTEAFF	TGTGCCAGCAGCCCGCGGATGGAGGGCACTGAAGCTTTCTTT
TRBJ1-1	.	TRBV2	.	12	CASAKGPTEAFF	TGTGCCAGCGCTAAGGGTCCCACTGAAGCTTTCTTT
TRBJ2-6	TRBD2	TRBV7-3	.	21	CASSLTRLAGGQKPGANVLTF	TGTGCCAGCAGCTTAACCCGGCTAGCGGGAGGACAAAAACCTGGGGCCAACGTCCTGACTTTC
TRBJ2-3	TRBD2	TRBV14	.	14	CASSFSGGADTQYF	TGTGCCAGCAGCTTTAGCGGGGGGGCGGATACGCAGTATTTT
TRBJ2-7	TRBD2	TRBV14	.	16	CASSQVTSGNSYEQYF	TGTGCCAGCAGCCAAGTGACTAGCGGGAACTCCTACGAGCAGTACTTC
TRBJ2-1	.	TRBV6-6	once	14	CASSGRDGPNEQFF	TGTGCCAGCAGCGGAAGGGACGGACCCAATGAGCAGTTCTTC
TRBJ2-2	.	TRBV2	.	13	CASSPSDAGELFF	TGTGCCAGCAGTCCATCAGACGCCGGGGAGCTGTTTTTT
TRBJ2-1	.	TRBV9	.	13	CASSGTRGNEQFF	TGTGCCAGCAGCGGTACCAGGGGAAATGAGCAGTTCTTC
TRBJ1-1	.	TRBV29-1	.	13	CSVVEVEDTEAFF	TGCAGCGTTGTGGAGGTTGAAGACACTGAAGCTTTCTTT
TRBJ2-1	TRBD2	TRBV11-2	.	18	CASSTWTSGGPSYNEQFF	TGTGCCAGCAGCACCTGGACTAGCGGGGGGCCCTCCTACAATGAGCAGTTCTTC
TRBJ1-4	TRBD1	TRBV29-1	.	14	CSVETPGQGEKLFF	TGCAGCGTTGAAACCCCGGGACAGGGGGAAAAACTGTTTTTT
TRBJ2-5	.	TRBV7-3	.	13	CASRGEGQETQYF	TGTGCCAGCAGGGGGGAAGGTCAAGAGACCCAGTACTTC
TRBJ1-1	.	TRBV30	.	14	CAWSVLGFRTEAFF	TGTGCCTGGAGTGTTTTAGGATTCAGGACTGAAGCTTTCTTT
TRBJ2-3	TRBD2	TRBV15	.	16	CATTEGSGRSTDTQYF	TGTGCCACCACCGAGGGTAGCGGGAGGAGTACAGATACGCAGTATTTT
TRBJ2-7	TRBD2	TRBV11-2	.	16	CASSSPWGRGSYEQYF	TGTGCCAGCAGCTCTCCGTGGGGGAGGGGCTCCTACGAGCAGTACTTC
TRBJ2-2	.	TRBV5-1	.	15	CASSLEPGITGELFF	TGCGCCAGCAGCTTGGAGCCAGGGATCACCGGGGAGCTGTTTTTT
TRBJ2-7	TRBD1	TRBV29-1	.	14	CSVDRQGSIYEQYF	TGCAGCGTTGACCGACAGGGATCTATCTACGAGCAGTACTTC
TRBJ1-2	TRBD1	TRBV19	.	15	CASSGRTGDNYGYTF	TGTGCCAGTAGTGGGAGGACAGGGGATAACTATGGCTACACCTTC
TRBJ2-1	.	TRBV19	.	15	CASSMTRGLYDEQFF	TGTGCCAGTAGTATGACGCGGGGCCTATACGATGAGCAGTTCTTC
TRBJ2-3	.	TRBV5-1	.	15	CASSPPGTSTDTQYF	TGCGCCAGCAGCCCTCCGGGGACTAGCACAGATACGCAGTATTTT
TRBJ1-2	TRBD1	TRBV3-1/TRBV3-2	.	15	CASSQGVGTGYGYTF	TGTGCCAGCAGCCAAGGGGTGGGGACAGGGTATGGCTACACCTTC
TRBJ2-1	.	TRBV10-3	.	12	CAITDGLYEQFF	TGTGCCATCACCGACGGACTGTATGAGCAGTTCTTC
TRBJ2-5	.	TRBV30	.	13	CAWSRGWQETQYF	TGTGCCTGGAGTAGGGGGTGGCAAGAGACCCAGTACTTC
TRBJ1-1	.	TRBV15	.	17	CATSRDLALFVRTEAFF	TGTGCCACCAGCAGAGATTTAGCCCTGTTTGTCCGGACTGAAGCTTTCTTT